This TCR beta chain is from a study of control samples from healthy donors and cancer patients. Sequencing was performed with immunoSEQ multiplex PCR; in TCRdb, only in-frame clones are kept and a portion is missing. Here the sample spans tens of thousands of clones, 70% to 85% being singletons. CDR3 size: 18 residues. Germline V gene sequence: CDR1 SGHTA, CDR2 FQGNSA. After removal of 1 base from V and 4 bases from J, the junction contained 13 bases not matched to a gene. The receptor was isolated from a man in his 60s with head and neck cancer. The specimen was PBMCs. The chain couples TRBV7-2 to TRBJ1-2; 9 bases match TRBD1. This chain's CDR3 is CASSLVGRDRAKSYGYTF. The CDR3 bases are TGTGCCAGCAGCTTAGTTGGCCGGGACAGGGCAAAGAGCTATGGCTACACCTTC.